A single sample is the source of the 6 T cell receptor beta chains below, sequenced in a study of beta chain features in type 1 diabetes. Expressed TCRB transcripts got sequenced, as all isolated RNA was reverse transcribed. Clones were sequenced by immunoSEQ multiplex PCR, and TCRdb holds only the in-frame ones, with some missing. The sample lists 350,000 or so clones, roughly 21% seen once, with 0.044% in the top ten. Sequencing was done on a sample of naive CD4+ T cells from blood. The receptors originated from a woman aged 18-29 years in good health.

The J gene is TRBJ1-5, the V gene TRBV6-7; maybe TRBD1 (5 bases). TRBV6-7 is flagged as an ORF with uncertain function. V was pared by 5 bases and J by 5 bases, with 19 bases between. The CDR3 runs to 16 residues. CDR3 protein: CASSPRAYRLYQPQHF. CDR3 bases: TGTGCCAGCAGTCCCCGGGCTTACAGGCTTTATCAGCCCCAGCATTTT.

This sequence joins TRBV14 and TRBJ2-1; 8 bases agree with TRBD2. This CDR3 has 15 residues. Germline trimming cut 2 bases from V and 5 bases from J; bases unmatched to any gene: 5. Germline V gene data show CDR1 as SGHDN and CDR2 as FVKESK. This chain's CDR3 is CASSQLAGVNNEQFF. The CDR3 DNA sequence: TGTGCCAGCAGCCAACTAGCGGGCGTTAACAATGAGCAGTTCTTC.

The V and J genes are TRBV30 and TRBJ1-6, with 7 bases lining up with TRBD1. Germline V gene sequence: CDR1 GTSNPN, CDR2 SVGIG (reference sequence). The CDR3 spans 16 residues. J gave up 0 bases and V 3 bases, and 5 bases lay outside the gene matches. The CDR3 here is CAWRVSGGSYNSPLHF. CDR3 in DNA: TGTGCCTGGAGGGTCTCAGGGGGCTCCTATAATTCACCCCTCCACTTT.

In its sample, this clone was seen a few times. This sequence joins TRBV6-6 and TRBJ2-7; 9 bases are shared with TRBD2. This CDR3 has 14 residues. Trimming cost V 4 bases and J 0 bases; bases outside gene matches: 1. CDR1 is MNHNY, CDR2 SVGAGI, per germline (reference sequence). The CDR3 DNA sequence: TGTGCCAGCAGTTCTAGCGGGGTCTCCTACGAGCAGTACTTC. This codes for CASSSSGVSYEQYF.

This clone was found a few times. The J gene is TRBJ2-5, the V gene TRBV7-9, with 7 bases matching TRBD1. V shed 4 bases and J 2 bases; nucleotides not matched to a gene: 4. This CDR3 has 14 amino acids. The germline CDR1 and CDR2 sequences are SEHNR and FQNEAQ (reference sequence). As DNA, the CDR3 is TGTGCCAGCAGCTACGGGACAGCTCAAGAGACCCAGTACTTC. It is translated as CASSYGTAQETQYF. Drawing the rest from reference TRBV7-9 and TRBJ2-5, the complete variable domain is DTGVSQNPRHKITKRGQNVTFRCDPISEHNRLYWYRQTLGQGPEFLTYFQNEAQLEKSRLLSDRFSAERPKGSFSTLEIQRTEQGDSAMYLCASSYGTAQETQYFGPGTRLLVL.

This CDR3 reads CASSDRGQETQYF. The DNA of the CDR3 is TGTGCCAGCAGTGACAGGGGCCAAGAGACCCAGTACTTC. V is TRBV6-6 and J is TRBJ2-5; TRBD1 agrees at 8 bases. There are 13 residues in the CDR3. V was pared by 5 bases and J by 1 base, with 0 bases of the junction left unmatched. Germline V CDR1 and CDR2: MNHNY, SVGAGI (reference sequence).